The 17 T cell receptor beta chains reported below all come from one sample, sequenced in a study of T cell clonality in common variable immunodeficiency. The table came from immunoSEQ multiplex PCR; TCRdb's copy has only in-frame clones and leaves some out. The sample counts about 81,000 clones, none seen once; the ten largest own about 0.8%. Sample: peripheral blood mononuclear cells. These receptors originate from a person between 18 and 75 years old in good health.

Many counts were recorded for this clone. Read coverage stops 3 residues before the CDR3 terminus; the germline J gene supplies the remainder. The chain recombines TRBV20-1 with TRBJ1-6; D gene unclear. From germline, CDR1 is DFQATT and CDR2 SNEGSKA (reference sequence). The ends were cut back, 0 bases at V and 7 bases at J, with 16 bases in the middle. The length of the CDR3 is 16 residues. The chain's CDR3 is CSARDQQIGVNSPLHF. Incomplete CDR3 DNA: TGCAGTGCTAGAGATCAGCAGATCGGGGTAAATTCACCC.

This clone has ten or more counts. The DNA ends 3 residues before the CDR3 does, and the rest of the CDR3 is filled in from the germline J gene. V usage is TRBV11-2 and J usage is TRBJ2-3; TRBD2 is a possible D gene (6 bases). Trimming took off 6 bases at V and 4 bases at J, with 11 bases between the two ends. The CDR3 sequence is 13 residues long. CDR1 is SGHAT and CDR2 is FQNNGV in the germline V gene. CDR3 sequence reads: CASRRGSSDTQYF. The DNA read from the CDR3 is TGTGCCAGCAGGCGGGGATCGTCAGATACG.

In this sample, this clone turned up many times. The read is 3 residues too short to cover the CDR3 end, so that end is filled in from the germline J gene. The chain has TRBV19 and TRBJ1-5; D possibly corresponds to TRBD1 (5 bases). Germline assignment: CDR1 LNHDA and CDR2 SQIVND (reference sequence). The CDR3 spans 13 residues. Trimming removed 10 bases from V and 2 bases from J, with 12 bases in between. CDR3 DNA (partial): TGTGCCACCCAGGGAGGAGGCAATCAGCCC. Translation gives CATQGGGNQP. The whole CDR3 sequence reads CATQGGGNQPQHF.

This clone was picked up many times. The read gets to within 3 residues of the CDR3 end, and the germline J gene fills in the rest. V usage is TRBV7-9 and J usage is TRBJ2-7, with 8 positions matching TRBD1. The CDR3 runs 15 residues. V shed 2 bases and J 4 bases; nucleotides not matched to a gene: 7. The germline CDR1 and CDR2 sequences are SEHNR and FQNEAQ (reference sequence). The sequenced part of the CDR3 DNA is TGTGCCAGCAGCTTATCGGCAGGGGGCATGTACGAG. Translation: CASSLSAGGMYE. The full CDR3 protein is CASSLSAGGMYEQYF.

This clone was found many times. Read data end 3 residues before the CDR3 end; the end is taken from the germline J gene. V is TRBV10-3 and J is TRBJ2-3; 9 bases match TRBD1. J was trimmed by 6 bases and V by 6 bases; bases with no gene match: 7. The CDR3 loop spans 14 amino acids. CDR1 is ENHRY, CDR2 SYGVKD, per germline. The DNA read from the CDR3 is TGTGCCATCAGCGGACAGGGGCTGGTTGATACG. Its protein product is CAISGQGLVDT. The whole CDR3 reads CAISGQGLVDTQYF.

This clone was counted ten times or more. Read data end 3 residues before the CDR3 end; the end is taken from the germline J gene. The chain carries TRBV30 and TRBJ2-1; 10 bases map to TRBD2. The CDR3 covers 13 residues. Trimming at V came to 2 bases and at J to 9 bases, leaving 4 bases not matched to a gene. The germline V gene encodes CDR1 GTSNPN and CDR2 SVGIG (reference sequence). CDR3 DNA, as far as it was read: TGTGCCTGGAGTAAGGCTAGCGGGAGTGAG. This sequence encodes CAWSKASGSE. The full CDR3 protein is CAWSKASGSEQFF.

Ten or more counts support this clone. The read is 3 residues too short to cover the CDR3 end, so that end is filled in from the germline J gene. The chain carries TRBV7-2 and TRBJ2-5; 11 bases align to TRBD2. Trimming took 0 bases from V and 2 from J; bases not matched to a gene: 5. This CDR3 region has 17 residues. Germline CDR1 SGHTA, CDR2 FQGNSA. CDR3 bases read: TGTGCCAGCAGCTTAGCGGGGATAGCGGGAGGGCAAGAGACC. Translation gives CASSLAGIAGGQET. The CDR3 in full is CASSLAGIAGGQETQYF.

This clone has at least ten counts. The sequenced fragment ends 3 residues before the CDR3 boundary, so the rest is inferred from the germline J gene. The gene calls are TRBV7-9 and TRBJ1-1; D is uncertain. The CDR3 loop spans 13 amino acids. From germline, CDR1 is SEHNR and CDR2 FQNEAQ (reference sequence). CDR3 bases read: TGTGCAACCGGCGGGCTCCTGAACACTGAA. This encodes CATGGLLNTE. The whole CDR3 is CATGGLLNTEAFF.

This clone was found many times. The read halts 3 residues ahead of the CDR3 end, with the missing end drawn from the germline J gene. This chain links TRBV7-2 with TRBJ2-5, with 7 bases lining up with TRBD1. The V gene's germline CDR1 is SGHTA and CDR2 FQGNSA. This CDR3 is 14 amino acids long. With 4 bases clipped from V and 3 bases from J, the junction kept 5 bases outside the gene matches. The DNA read from the CDR3 is TGTGCCAGCAGCTCTCACAGGGGTGAAGAGACC. This codes for CASSSHRGEET. In full, the CDR3 is CASSSHRGEETQYF. The full variable domain, in which reference TRBV7-2 and TRBJ2-5 provide the parts outside the CDR3, is GAGVSQSPSNKVTEKGKDVELRCDPISGHTALYWYRQSLGQGLEFLIYFQGNSAPDKSGLPSDRFSAERTGGSVSTLTIQRTQQEDSAVYLCASSSHRGEETQYFGPGTRLLVL.

This clone appeared many times. The CDR3 end lies 3 residues beyond the end of the read and is filled in from the germline J gene. The chain links TRBV6-2 or TRBV6-3 to TRBJ2-3; D is possibly TRBD2 (6 bases). CDR3 length equals 16 residues. Germline V lookup: CDR1 MNHEY, CDR2 SVGEGT. Trimming shortened V by 6 bases and J by 6 bases, and 22 bases separated the two germline ends. The chain's CDR3 is CASRDLLPTSRDTQYF. Partial CDR3 DNA: TGTGCCAGCAGGGACCTATTACCTACTAGCAGGGATACG.

This clone was recorded at least ten times. The CDR3 extends 3 residues past the end of the read, so its final part is completed from the germline J gene. This rearrangement joins TRBV18 to TRBJ2-5; D is possibly TRBD1 or TRBD2 (5 bases each). This CDR3 region has 15 residues. Per germline, CDR1 KGHSH and CDR2 LQKENI. The ends were cut back, 2 bases at V and 5 bases at J, with 15 bases in the middle. CDR3 bases read: TGTGCCAGCTCACCAGTGAAGGGGAGTTTGGAGACC. Translated, it gives CASSPVKGSLET. The full CDR3 protein reads CASSPVKGSLETQYF.

This clone occurred many times. Read data end 3 residues before the CDR3 end; the end is taken from the germline J gene. The chain combines TRBV7-2 with TRBJ2-7, with 7 bases matching TRBD1. Per germline, CDR1 SGHTA and CDR2 FQGNSA. The CDR3 spans 14 residues. Germline trimming cut 2 bases from V and 3 bases from J; bases unmatched to any gene: 4. This CDR3 reads CASSLLGQRYEQYF. CDR3 DNA (partial): TGTGCCAGCAGCTTATTGGGACAGCGCTACGAG.

At least ten counts were recorded for this clone. The missing CDR3 end, 3 residues past where the read stops, is filled in from the germline J gene. The chain has TRBV20-1 and TRBJ1-5; weak D call: TRBD1 (6 bases). The germline V gene has CDR1 DFQATT and CDR2 SNEGSKA (reference sequence). The CDR3 runs to 18 residues. The V and J ends lost 0 bases and 0 bases respectively, with 18 bases between them. CDR3 DNA (partial): TGCAGTGCTAGAGATAACAGGGAAAAGGGTAATAGCAATCAGCCC. This gives the protein CSARDNREKGNSNQP. The complete CDR3 sequence is CSARDNREKGNSNQPQHF.

This clone was seen repeatedly, ten times or more. Mismatch with germline at one junction end may stem from a read error. Coverage ceases 3 residues before the CDR3 finishes, and the germline J gene fills in the end. The gene calls are TRBV4-1 and TRBJ1-6; 9 bases agree with TRBD1. The CDR3 is 16 residues long. Per germline, CDR1 MGHRA and CDR2 YSYEKL. CDR3 DNA, as far as it was read: TGCGCCAGCACCCAAACAGGGGGCCCCTTTCTTTCACCC. Protein: CASTQTGGPFLSP. The whole CDR3 protein reads CASTQTGGPFLSPLHF.

At least ten counts were recorded for this clone. The CDR3 end falls 3 residues outside the read, so it is completed with the germline J gene. The gene calls are TRBV6-1 and TRBJ2-7; weak D call: TRBD1 (5 bases). Germline V gene lookup returns CDR1 MNHNS and CDR2 SASEGT. The CDR3 extends over 13 amino acids. Trimming cost V 0 bases and J 3 bases, with 6 bases left between them. CDR3 amino acids: CASSEAGLYEQYF. The CDR3 DNA, read in part, is TGTGCCAGCAGTGAAGCGGGGCTCTACGAG.

This clone was picked up many times. The read ends 3 residues shy of where the CDR3 ends; the end is completed using the germline J gene. The gene calls are TRBV5-6 and TRBJ1-1; possible D gene TRBD1, 5 bases. Trimming removed 1 base at V and 0 bases at J, with 7 bases between. Germline CDR1 SGHDT, CDR2 YYEEEE. This CDR3 is 14 amino acids long. The sequenced part of the CDR3 DNA is TGTGCCAGCAGCTTGAGGGGAATGAACACTGAA. Amino acid sequence: CASSLRGMNTE. The full-length CDR3 reads as CASSLRGMNTEAFF.

In its sample, this clone was seen many times. The CDR3 goes on 3 residues after the read ends, and that part is filled in from the germline J gene. V gene TRBV20-1 combines with J gene TRBJ2-1; 8 positions agree with TRBD2. This CDR3 region has 16 residues. Germline V lookup: CDR1 DFQATT, CDR2 SNEGSKA (reference sequence). The trim removed 0 bases at V and 3 bases at J, leaving 7 bases unmatched. The CDR3 bases that were read are TGCAGTGCTAGAGATAAGGGACTAGGGTACTACAATGAG. Translating it yields CSARDKGLGYYNE. The CDR3, in full, reads CSARDKGLGYYNEQFF.